This is a list of T cell receptor beta chains from one sample in a study of T cell responses to AZD1222 COVID-19 vaccine. Produced via immunoSEQ multiplex PCR; TCRdb's table is partial and in-frame only. Of approximately 99,000 clones detected, 70% to 90% appear once; the ten largest clones hold around 3.1%. The sample was peripheral blood, taken on day 0 of AZD1222 vaccination. These receptors originate from an adult in good health. Each CDR3 is given with its conserved first and last residue. A D gene is named only where the DNA matches it firmly. Some rows mark clone size as missing; the rest say once, few, many or name a class of expanded clone.

>TRBD2|TRBV2|TRBJ2-1|NA
TGTGCCAGCAGTGACTTAGCGGGTCTTAATGAGCAGTTCTTC
CASSDLAGLNEQFF
>TRBD1|TRBV11-3|TRBJ1-1|NA
TGTGCCAGCAGCTTAGTGGGACAGATGAACACTGAAGCTTTCTTT
CASSLVGQMNTEAFF
>NA|TRBV9|TRBJ1-2|NA
TGTGCCAGCAGCGTAGAAGAGGATGATGGCTACACCTTC
CASSVEEDDGYTF
>TRBD1|TRBV29-1|TRBJ2-7|NA
TGCAGCGTCCGGGACAGACTCTACGAGCAGTACTTC
CSVRDRLYEQYF
>TRBD2|TRBV7-9|TRBJ2-5|NA
TGTGCCAGCAGCTCGCTAGCGGGCCAAGAGACCCAGTACTTC
CASSSLAGQETQYF
>TRBD1|TRBV7-9|TRBJ1-2|once
TGTGCCAGCAGCGAGGACAGGGGGCTCTCTGGCTACACCTTC
CASSEDRGLSGYTF
>TRBD2|TRBV27|TRBJ2-1|NA
TGTGCCAGCAGTTGGGGAGCGGGGGGGCCCCACAATGAGCAGTTCTTC
CASSWGAGGPHNEQFF
>NA|TRBV6-2/TRBV6-3|TRBJ1-1|once
TGTGCCAGCAGTTCCCCGGCGGCGGGATTGCACACTGAAGCTTTCTTT
CASSSPAAGLHTEAFF
>TRBD2|TRBV7-2|TRBJ2-3|NA
TGTGCCAGCAGCTTAGTGGGTAGCGGGGGTGATACGCAGTATTTT
CASSLVGSGGDTQYF
>NA|TRBV6-5|TRBJ1-6|few
TGTGCCAGCAAGTCCCGCTCCTATAATTCACCCCTCCACTTT
CASKSRSYNSPLHF
>TRBD2|TRBV6-5|TRBJ2-3|NA
TGTGCCAGCAGAGCCGGGACTAGAGGGAGGGATACGCAGTATTTT
CASRAGTRGRDTQYF
>NA|TRBV4-3|TRBJ2-7|few
TGCGCCAGCAGCCAAGATGCCAGGGGTAAAGGCGAGCAGTACTTC
CASSQDARGKGEQYF
>TRBD1|TRBV3-1/TRBV3-2|TRBJ1-6|NA
TGTGCCAGCAGCGACGACGTTTGGCAGGGGGGAAATTCACCCCTCCACTTT
CASSDDVWQGGNSPLHF
>NA|TRBV2|TRBJ1-2|NA
TGTGCCAGCAGTGCAGGGACTAACTATGGCTACACCTTC
CASSAGTNYGYTF
>NA|TRBV7-2|TRBJ2-1|NA
TGTGCCAGCAGCTTACTTGGGGGAAGCTCCTACAATGAGCAGTTCTTC
CASSLLGGSSYNEQFF
>NA|TRBV23-1|TRBJ1-2|NA
TGCGCCAGCAGTCAATCTGCCAGGGTCCCCTATGGCTACACCTTC
CASSQSARVPYGYTF
>NA|TRBV7-2|TRBJ1-1|NA
TGTGCCAGCAGCTTAGGGAGGTCGTTGGGGGTCGGCACTGAAGCTTTCTTT
CASSLGRSLGVGTEAFF
>TRBD2|TRBV9|TRBJ2-3|NA
TGTGCCAGCAGCGTAGCGGCGGGAGTGTTTGGAGATACGCAGTATTTT
CASSVAAGVFGDTQYF
>TRBD1|TRBV29-1|TRBJ1-2|NA
TGCAGCGTTTCAGGGGGGGCGAACTATGGCTACACCTTC
CSVSGGANYGYTF
>NA|TRBV6-1|TRBJ1-2|NA
TGTGCCAGCAGTGAGTACCGGGAGGACCCTTATGGCTACACCTTC
CASSEYREDPYGYTF
>NA|TRBV19|TRBJ1-1|NA
TGTGCCAGTAGTGGGGGACTGAACACTGAAGCTTTCTTT
CASSGGLNTEAFF
>NA|TRBV11-2|TRBJ2-1|NA
TGTGCCAGCAGCTTGGCGTTTAGCGAGAATGAGCAGTTCTTC
CASSLAFSENEQFF